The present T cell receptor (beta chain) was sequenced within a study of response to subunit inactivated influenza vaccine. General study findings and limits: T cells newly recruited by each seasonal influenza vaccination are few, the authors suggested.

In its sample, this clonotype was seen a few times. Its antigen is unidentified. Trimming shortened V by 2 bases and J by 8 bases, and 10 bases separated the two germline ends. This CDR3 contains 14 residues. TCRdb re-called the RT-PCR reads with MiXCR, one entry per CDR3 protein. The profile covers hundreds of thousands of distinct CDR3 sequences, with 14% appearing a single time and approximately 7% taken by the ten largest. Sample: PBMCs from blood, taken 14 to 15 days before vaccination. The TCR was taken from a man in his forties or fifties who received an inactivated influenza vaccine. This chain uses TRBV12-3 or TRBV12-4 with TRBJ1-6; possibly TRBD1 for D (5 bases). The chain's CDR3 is CASSLRGPYSPLHF. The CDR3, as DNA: TGTGCCAGCAGTTTAAGGGGCCCCTATTCACCCCTCCACTTT.